Shown below are 23 T cell receptor beta chains from a single sample sequenced in a study of Ad26.COV2.S vaccination and SARS-CoV-2 variants. Treatment: some 19 received Ad26.COV2.S at low or high dose, single or two shots; 5 received placebo; per-sample allocation not given. On day 63 after the first injection, vaccine and placebo recipients gave samples. Profiling relied on immunoSEQ multiplex PCR, and the TCRdb table lists in-frame clones only, not all of them. The data hold more than 350,000 clones, with more than 80% observed a single time. The sample here was peripheral blood, taken in a trial of Ad26.COV2.S vaccine versus placebo. The source of these receptors is a person aged 18-65 years who received the Ad26.COV2.S COVID-19 vaccine or a placebo.

The chain employs TRBV2 and TRBJ2-5; D perhaps matches TRBD2 (5 bases). V lost 7 bases and J 1 base, leaving 10 bases between the germline ends. The CDR3 consists of 13 residues. Germline V gene sequence: CDR1 SNHLY, CDR2 FYNNEI. The DNA for the CDR3 is TGTGCCAGCATGAGGGCGATCCAAGAGACCCAGTACTTC. Protein: CASMRAIQETQYF.

This clone was seen once. The chain employs TRBV18 and TRBJ1-2, with D tentatively TRBD1 (6 bases). Between the trimmed V and J ends, which lost 3 bases and 2 bases, there was a span of 10 bases. The CDR3 covers 14 residues. Germline V gene lookup returns CDR1 KGHSH and CDR2 LQKENI. The CDR3 loop is CASSPGHSNYGYTF. The CDR3 DNA is TGTGCCAGCTCACCGGGACACTCAAACTATGGCTACACCTTC.

V is TRBV6-5 and J is TRBJ1-4; D remains ambiguous. In germline, CDR1 is MNHEY, CDR2 SVGAGI. This CDR3 has 15 residues. V was trimmed by 6 bases and J by 4 bases, leaving 15 bases between them. This CDR3 is CASSPGSVNNEKLFF. CDR3 DNA: TGTGCCAGCAGCCCCGGGTCGGTAAATAATGAAAAACTGTTTTTT.

The V and J genes are TRBV4-1 and TRBJ1-2, with D unclear. Germline lookup yields CDR1 MGHRA and CDR2 YSYEKL. The CDR3 is made up of 14 amino acids. The ends were cut back, 4 bases at V and 5 bases at J, with 14 bases in the middle. The CDR3 protein is CASSPVGVGYGYTF. In nucleotides, the CDR3 is TGCGCCAGCAGCCCAGTTGGGGTAGGGTATGGCTACACCTTC.

V usage is TRBV5-5 and J usage is TRBJ2-7, with no clear D. Germline V CDR1 and CDR2: SGHKS, YYEKEE (reference sequence). Trimming left V 2 bases short and J 6 bases short, with 15 bases between. The CDR3 consists of 14 residues. The CDR3 reads CASSLVSSVAEQYF. The CDR3 nucleotides read TGTGCCAGCAGCTTAGTCAGTTCTGTGGCCGAGCAGTACTTC.

In its sample, this clone was seen once. The rearrangement links TRBV5-1 to TRBJ2-5, with 7 bases identical to TRBD2. Germline V gene data show CDR1 as SGHRS and CDR2 as YFSETQ. V lost 3 bases and J lost 4; bases outside the gene matches: 6. The CDR3 contains 14 residues. CDR3 region: CASSSGTIGETQYF. CDR3 bases: TGCGCCAGCAGCTCCGGGACTATAGGAGAGACCCAGTACTTC. Full variable domain (outside the CDR3, taken from reference TRBV5-1 and TRBJ2-5): KAGVTQTPRYLIKTRGQQVTLSCSPISGHRSVSWYQQTPGQGLQFLFEYFSETQRNKGNFPGRFSGRQFSNSRSEMNVSTLELGDSALYLCASSSGTIGETQYFGPGTRLLVL.

The V gene is TRBV19, the J gene TRBJ2-2, with 11 positions matching TRBD2. V lost 5 bases to trimming and J lost 4 bases; unmatched junction nucleotides: 6. Germline CDR1 reads LNHDA; CDR2 reads SQIVND (reference sequence). There are 16 residues in the CDR3. Here the CDR3 DNA reads TGTGCCAGTAGTGCCCCGGGACTAGCGGCCACCGGGGAGCTGTTTTTT. Translation gives CASSAPGLAATGELFF.

The gene calls are TRBV12-3 or TRBV12-4 and TRBJ1-2, with 9 positions matching TRBD1. V gave up 6 bases and J gave up 3 bases; unmatched junction bases: 2. This CDR3 comprises 13 residues. In nucleotides, the CDR3 is TGTGCCAGCAGGGGGACAGGGCACTATGGCTACACCTTC. Translation gives CASRGTGHYGYTF.

The chain couples TRBV10-1 to TRBJ2-7; D uncertain. The CDR3 runs to 14 residues. V lost 8 bases and J 2 bases, leaving 16 bases between the germline ends. The germline V gene has CDR1 WNHNN and CDR2 SYGVQD (reference sequence). CDR3 coding DNA: TGCGCCAGCTACATCACGTGTACAACCTACGAGCAGTACTTC. Residues: CASYITCTTYEQYF.

V and J are TRBV6-5 and TRBJ1-1; TRBD1 is a possible D gene (5 bases). V was pared by 5 bases and J by 5 bases, with 18 bases between. Germline lookup yields CDR1 MNHEY and CDR2 SVGAGI. The CDR3 spans 15 residues. CDR3 residues: CASSPRVGRVTEAFF. The CDR3 nucleotides read TGTGCCAGCAGTCCCCGGGTCGGCAGGGTTACTGAAGCTTTCTTT.

J is TRBJ2-5 and V is TRBV5-1; 7 nucleotides match TRBD2. This CDR3 has 15 amino acids. Germline CDR1 reads SGHRS; CDR2 reads YFSETQ. Trimming removed 4 bases from V and 0 bases from J; junction bases left unmatched: 6. The CDR3 bases are TGCGCCAGCAGCCCTATGGGGGGGGACCAAGAGACCCAGTACTTC. Protein product: CASSPMGGDQETQYF. Full variable domain (outside the CDR3, taken from reference TRBV5-1 and TRBJ2-5): KAGVTQTPRYLIKTRGQQVTLSCSPISGHRSVSWYQQTPGQGLQFLFEYFSETQRNKGNFPGRFSGRQFSNSRSEMNVSTLELGDSALYLCASSPMGGDQETQYFGPGTRLLVL.

The J gene is TRBJ2-1, the V gene TRBV7-2, with D perhaps matching TRBD2 (6 bases). The length of the CDR3 is 16 residues. Germline V gene sequence: CDR1 SGHTA, CDR2 FQGNSA. Trimming removed 5 bases at V and 0 bases at J, with 14 bases between. CDR3 amino acids: CASSGRLGGSYNEQFF. The CDR3 region has the DNA TGTGCCAGCAGCGGGAGACTAGGAGGCTCCTACAATGAGCAGTTCTTC.

The J gene is TRBJ2-7, the V gene TRBV28; 10 nucleotides line up with TRBD1. V shed 6 bases, J shed 6 bases, and the junction held 11 bases outside the gene matches. CDR1 and CDR2 (germline): MDHEN, SYDVKM. This CDR3 spans 15 amino acids. The CDR3 here is CASSSLGTGDGEQYF. The CDR3 nucleotides read TGTGCCAGCAGCTCGCTTGGGACAGGGGATGGCGAGCAGTACTTC.

The rearrangement uses TRBV7-2 and TRBJ1-2, with 8 bases fitting TRBD1. Trimming cost V 5 bases and J 11 bases; bases outside gene matches: 16. Germline V gene data show CDR1 as SGHTA and CDR2 as FQGNSA. The length of the CDR3 is 15 residues. This CDR3 is CASSPLTGENSRYTF. CDR3 nucleotides: TGTGCCAGCAGCCCGTTGACAGGGGAAAACTCTAGGTACACCTTC. Filled out from reference TRBV7-2 and TRBJ1-2, the complete variable domain reads GAGVSQSPSNKVTEKGKDVELRCDPISGHTALYWYRQSLGQGLEFLIYFQGNSAPDKSGLPSDRFSAERTGGSVSTLTIQRTQQEDSAVYLCASSPLTGENSRYTFGSGTRLTVV.

The V gene is TRBV7-9, the J gene TRBJ1-6; 8 positions agree with TRBD1. The length of the CDR3 is 15 residues. V was pared by 8 bases and J by 10 bases, with 13 bases of the junction left unmatched. Germline V gene sequence: CDR1 SEHNR, CDR2 FQNEAQ (reference sequence). As DNA, the CDR3 is TGTGCCAGCGAGGGACAGGTCACCCGAAGCTCACCCCTCCACTTT. Amino acids: CASEGQVTRSSPLHF.

The V call is TRBV7-2, the J call TRBJ2-1; 13 bases match TRBD2. This CDR3 has 15 amino acids. Germline CDR1 SGHTA, CDR2 FQGNSA. Trimming took 5 bases from V and 8 from J; bases not matched to a gene: 6. CDR3 loop: CASSPGLAGVHEQFF. The CDR3 region has the DNA TGTGCCAGCAGCCCCGGACTAGCGGGAGTACATGAGCAGTTCTTC.

The chain couples TRBV19 to TRBJ2-7; no clear D gene. Trimming removed 3 bases from V and 0 bases from J, with 9 bases in between. The CDR3 has 14 residues. From germline, CDR1 is LNHDA and CDR2 SQIVND (reference sequence). In DNA form, the CDR3 reads TGTGCCAGTAGTATGGTCGGCCTCTCCTACGAGCAGTACTTC. It is translated as CASSMVGLSYEQYF.

V and J are TRBV5-6 and TRBJ2-3; TRBD2 is a possible D gene (5 bases). Trimming stripped 2 bases from V and 0 bases from J, with 10 bases between. Germline V gene sequence: CDR1 SGHDT, CDR2 YYEEEE. CDR3 length equals 15 residues. Written as DNA, the CDR3 is TGTGCCAGCAGCTTTGGACTCTCGAGCACAGATACGCAGTATTTT. Its protein product is CASSFGLSSTDTQYF.

V usage is TRBV7-2 and J usage is TRBJ2-1; no clear D. CDR3 length: 13 amino acids. CDR1 is SGHTA, CDR2 FQGNSA, per germline. The V end lost 1 base, the J end lost 10 bases, and 11 bases lay between the germline ends. The CDR3 protein is CASSLEVRREQFF. In nucleotides, the CDR3 is TGTGCCAGCAGCTTAGAGGTGCGACGCGAGCAGTTCTTC. Combining the CDR3 with reference TRBV7-2 and TRBJ2-1 gives the whole variable domain GAGVSQSPSNKVTEKGKDVELRCDPISGHTALYWYRQSLGQGLEFLIYFQGNSAPDKSGLPSDRFSAERTGGSVSTLTIQRTQQEDSAVYLCASSLEVRREQFFGPGTRLTVL.

The chain joins TRBV7-8 to TRBJ2-5, with 12 bases aligning to TRBD2. The CDR3 loop spans 16 amino acids. CDR1 and CDR2 (germline): SGHVS, FQNEAQ. Trimming removed 3 bases from V and 5 bases from J; junction bases left unmatched: 7. The CDR3 loop reads CASSFLTSGSMETQYF. In DNA form, the CDR3 reads TGTGCCAGCAGCTTTTTGACTAGCGGGAGTATGGAGACCCAGTACTTC.

This chain uses TRBV6-1 with TRBJ2-7; TRBD2 is a possible D gene (6 bases). The germline CDR1 and CDR2 sequences are MNHNS and SASEGT. The CDR3 contains 14 residues. V was shortened by 3 bases and J by 2 bases, with 11 bases between the two germline ends. The CDR3 spells CASSERGLTYEQYF. The DNA for the CDR3 is TGTGCCAGCAGTGAGCGGGGTCTTACCTACGAGCAGTACTTC.

The chain employs TRBV5-6 and TRBJ1-1, with D perhaps TRBD1 (6 bases). From germline, CDR1 is SGHDT and CDR2 YYEEEE. The CDR3 consists of 15 residues. V was trimmed by 4 bases and J by 10 bases, leaving 23 bases between them. The CDR3 sequence is CASSTGQGTGKVAFF. In DNA form, the CDR3 reads TGTGCCAGCAGCACAGGGCAGGGAACAGGAAAAGTAGCTTTCTTT.

This clone was recorded once. This chain links TRBV6-1 with TRBJ2-1; TRBD2 agrees at 10 bases. The length of the CDR3 is 15 residues. Per germline, CDR1 MNHNS and CDR2 SASEGT. V was pared by 2 bases and J by 5 bases, with 3 bases of the junction left unmatched. The CDR3 region has the DNA TGTGCCAGCAGTGAATGGACTAGCGGTAACAATGAGCAGTTCTTC. As protein: CASSEWTSGNNEQFF.